Listed here are 22 T cell receptor beta chains from one sample, sequenced in a study of blood T cells in healthy people across ages. A sample-barcoded 5' primer and a J-beta primer mix were used in a second PCR of about 6 to 12 cycles. TCRdb re-called the 5' RACE reads through MiXCR, storing one row per CDR3 protein. The table lists roughly 800,000 distinct CDR3 sequences, 55% to 75% of them singletons. Sequences were obtained from blood. The receptors were gathered from a man aged 25 to 40 in good health.

The rearrangement joins TRBV3-1 to TRBJ1-2; unclear D gene. Trimming pared 0 bases from V and 4 bases from J, leaving 12 bases between. The CDR3 runs to 15 residues. Germline V lookup: CDR1 LGHDT, CDR2 YNNKEL (reference sequence). The CDR3 coding sequence is TGTGCCAGCAGCCAAGAATCGTCAATTGGCTATGGCTACACCTTC. Its protein product is CASSQESSIGYGYTF.

The chain uses TRBV29-1 and TRBJ1-4, with 9 bases fitting TRBD1. Germline V gene data show CDR1 as SQVTM and CDR2 as ANQGSEA. The V and J ends lost 3 bases and 0 bases, in that order; junction bases with no gene match: 5. The CDR3 is made up of 16 amino acids. CDR3 nucleotides: TGCAGCGTTGACGAAGGACAGGGGACAACTAATGAAAAACTGTTTTTT. This encodes CSVDEGQGTTNEKLFF.

The count of this clonotype is one. The DNA for the CDR3 is TGCAGTGCAACAGGTGGCAGCAATCAGCCCCAGCATTTT. This gives the protein CSATGGSNQPQHF. The rearrangement joins TRBV20-1 to TRBJ1-5; TRBD1 might be the D (5 bases). Trimming took off 6 bases at V and 1 base at J, with 10 bases between the two ends. The CDR3 runs to 13 residues. CDR1 is DFQATT, CDR2 SNEGSKA, per germline (reference sequence).

This clonotype appeared a single time. This rearrangement joins TRBV19 to TRBJ2-7, with 7 bases matching TRBD1. The CDR3 has 15 amino acids. Germline-derived CDR1 and CDR2 are LNHDA and SQIVND (reference sequence). V was pared by 3 bases and J by 5 bases, with 10 bases of the junction left unmatched. The CDR3 loop is CASSILHTGVDEQYF. CDR3 coding DNA: TGTGCCAGTAGTATTCTTCACACAGGGGTCGACGAGCAGTACTTC.

In its sample, this clonotype was seen a few times. V and J are TRBV5-1 and TRBJ2-7; 8 positions agree with TRBD1. CDR1 is SGHRS and CDR2 is YFSETQ in the germline V gene. Unmatched junction bases numbered 5, after V lost 3 bases and J lost 0 bases. The CDR3 totals 15 residues. The CDR3 here is CASSSPGQASYEQYF. The CDR3 DNA follows: TGCGCCAGCAGCTCGCCGGGACAGGCCTCCTACGAGCAGTACTTC.

V usage is TRBV5-1 and J usage is TRBJ1-1; D is unclear. V lost 4 bases to trimming and J lost 4 bases, with 14 bases between them. There are 14 residues in the CDR3. The germline V gene encodes CDR1 SGHRS and CDR2 YFSETQ. The CDR3 reads CASSVLQEPTEAFF. The CDR3 DNA is TGCGCCAGCAGCGTACTACAAGAACCCACTGAAGCTTTCTTT.

This clonotype was detected only a few times. The chain is built from TRBV13 and TRBJ2-1; the D is unclear. V was clipped by 0 bases and J by 0 bases, with 9 bases between them. Germline CDR1 and CDR2: PRHDT and FYEKMQ (reference sequence). CDR3 length equals 16 residues. The chain's CDR3 is CASSLGRASSYNEQFF. DNA of the CDR3: TGTGCCAGCAGCTTAGGTCGGGCAAGCTCCTACAATGAGCAGTTCTTC.

This clonotype was recorded once. The chain carries TRBV6-2 or TRBV6-3 and TRBJ2-3; TRBD2 matches 11 bases. There are 18 residues in the CDR3. Trimming took 6 bases from V and 5 from J; bases not matched to a gene: 16. The germline V gene encodes CDR1 MNHEY and CDR2 SVGEGT. The CDR3 here is CASRGRLAGRLGGDTQYF. CDR3 nucleotide sequence: TGTGCCAGCAGGGGAAGACTAGCGGGGCGCCTAGGGGGAGATACGCAGTATTTT.

The V call is TRBV7-8, the J call TRBJ2-3, with 8 positions matching TRBD1. Germline CDR1 SGHVS, CDR2 FQNEAQ. The CDR3 length is 12 residues. Germline trimming cut 5 bases from V and 10 bases from J; bases unmatched to any gene: 5. CDR3 amino acids: CASSTQGEAQYF. The CDR3 nucleotides are TGTGCCAGCAGCACACAGGGGGAAGCGCAGTATTTT.

The chain joins TRBV7-9 to TRBJ1-6, with D perhaps TRBD1 (5 bases). The germline gives CDR1 SEHNR, CDR2 FQNEAQ (reference sequence). Trimming removed 3 bases from V and 9 bases from J, with 18 bases in between. This CDR3 has 16 residues. CDR3: CASSLGDRARGSPLHF. CDR3 DNA sequence: TGTGCCAGCAGCTTGGGTGACAGAGCGCGCGGTTCACCCCTCCACTTT.

This clonotype was observed a few times. The chain is built from TRBV7-2 and TRBJ1-2; TRBD1 agrees at 7 bases. V dropped 0 bases and J dropped 5; count of bases not matched to a gene: 3. The CDR3 loop spans 14 amino acids. Germline CDR1 SGHTA, CDR2 FQGNSA. The CDR3 DNA follows: TGTGCCAGCAGCTTAGCTGAGGGGGCGTATGGCTACACCTTC. Protein: CASSLAEGAYGYTF.

This sequence joins TRBV5-6 and TRBJ1-6, with D possibly matching TRBD1 (5 bases). V was clipped by 3 bases and J by 0 bases, with 10 bases between them. The CDR3 runs to 16 residues. Germline CDR1 is SGHDT and CDR2 is YYEEEE. CDR3 DNA sequence: TGTGCCAGCAGCTCCCCCGGGGCCTCCTATAATTCACCCCTCCACTTT. Translated, it gives CASSSPGASYNSPLHF.

The rearrangement uses TRBV5-1 and TRBJ2-5; D gene uncertain. Trimming cost V 1 base and J 5 bases, with 18 bases left between them. The CDR3 runs to 16 residues. CDR1 SGHRS and CDR2 YFSETQ come from the germline V gene. CDR3 protein: CASSLKLPRQAETQYF. The CDR3 DNA follows: TGCGCCAGCAGCTTGAAGCTACCGCGGCAGGCGGAGACCCAGTACTTC.

This clonotype was counted at least ten times. The J gene is TRBJ2-1, the V gene TRBV7-2, with 12 nucleotides matching TRBD2. The ends lost 2 bases at V and 6 bases at J; junction bases unmatched: 5. The CDR3 has 16 residues. Germline lookup yields CDR1 SGHTA and CDR2 FQGNSA. CDR3 coding DNA: TGTGCCAGCAGCTTATGGGCTAGCGGGAGGGCCAATGAGCAGTTCTTC. Its protein is CASSLWASGRANEQFF.

This clonotype was detected many times. The rearrangement uses TRBV6-6 and TRBJ2-7; TRBD1 matches at 11 bases. Germline V gives CDR1 MNHNY, CDR2 SVGAGI (reference sequence). The CDR3 length is 14 residues. V was pared by 7 bases and J by 3 bases, with 5 bases of the junction left unmatched. This chain's CDR3 is CASMKGTGGYEQYF. CDR3 DNA: TGTGCCAGCATGAAAGGGACAGGGGGCTACGAGCAGTACTTC.

This clonotype was observed a few times. This sequence joins TRBV9 and TRBJ1-6; D is unresolved. The CDR3 has 13 amino acids. The V gene lost 3 bases and the J gene lost 5 bases, with 6 bases spanning the gap. Per germline, CDR1 SGDLS and CDR2 YYNGEE. The CDR3 sequence is CASSATNNSPLHF. The CDR3 DNA reads as TGTGCCAGCAGCGCGACGAATAATTCACCCCTCCACTTT.

In this sample, this clonotype turned up once. The chain employs TRBV29-1 and TRBJ2-2; D is unresolved. Germline values: CDR1 SQVTM, CDR2 ANQGSEA. This CDR3 spans 12 amino acids. V was pared by 1 base and J by 4 bases, with 4 bases between. The CDR3 sequence: CSVEGGTGELFF. The CDR3 coding sequence is TGCAGCGTTGAAGGTGGCACCGGGGAGCTGTTTTTT.

A single count supports this clonotype. The chain uses TRBV9 and TRBJ2-7; tentative D call: TRBD1 (5 bases). The V gene's germline CDR1 is SGDLS and CDR2 YYNGEE. The V end was cut by 4 bases, the J end by 5 bases, with 25 bases between. The CDR3 sequence is 17 residues long. CDR3 residues: CASSINSMTQGTHEQYF. In nucleotides, the CDR3 is TGTGCCAGCAGCATCAACTCCATGACCCAGGGAACCCACGAGCAGTACTTC.

This chain uses TRBV6-2 or TRBV6-3 with TRBJ2-7, with 7 bases that match TRBD2. This CDR3 spans 14 amino acids. Per the germline V gene, CDR1 is MNHEY and CDR2 is SVGEGT. With 5 bases clipped from V and 6 bases from J, the junction kept 10 bases outside the gene matches. The CDR3 sequence: CASSARDYVGEQYF. CDR3 DNA: TGTGCCAGCAGTGCTCGGGACTATGTAGGCGAGCAGTACTTC.

The chain is built from TRBV6-2 or TRBV6-3 and TRBJ1-5, with D hard to call. Deletions cut 2 bases from V and 9 bases from J, with 14 bases between. Looked up from germline, CDR1 is MNHEY and CDR2 is SVGEGT. The CDR3 length is 14 residues. The CDR3 coding sequence is TGTGCCAGCAGTTACGCCACTCCCAGGTTGCCCCAGCATTTT. Translating it yields CASSYATPRLPQHF.

This clonotype was seen a few times. J is TRBJ1-2 and V is TRBV3-1; tentatively, D is TRBD1 (6 bases). Per the germline V gene, CDR1 is LGHDT and CDR2 is YNNKEL (reference sequence). The CDR3 has 13 residues. V was shortened by 1 base and J by 4 bases, with 7 bases between the two germline ends. The CDR3 DNA is TGTGCCAGCAGCCAAGGAGGGGGCTATGGCTACACCTTC. Its protein is CASSQGGGYGYTF.

The chain has TRBV29-1 and TRBJ1-2; no definite D call. This CDR3 is built from 11 residues. V lost 6 bases and J lost 8, with 13 bases in between. Germline V gene lookup returns CDR1 SQVTM and CDR2 ANQGSEA. The CDR3 loop is CSVDTFEGYTF. As DNA, the CDR3 is TGCAGCGTAGACACCTTCGAGGGCTACACCTTC.